This TCR beta chain came from a study of blood T cells in healthy people across ages. Looked up from germline, CDR1 is MNHEY and CDR2 is SVGAGI. The CDR3 is 14 residues long. The authors ran a second PCR of 7 to 11 cycles using a sample-barcoded 5' primer and a J-beta primer mix. One entry per CDR3 protein, called by TCRdb with MiXCR from the 5' RACE reads. The data contain around 650,000 distinct CDR3 sequences, 32% of them singletons. As to this clonotype: One end of the junction fails to match germline, which may point to a read error.

The receptor was derived from a woman of 80 years or more in good health. Sequencing was done on a sample of blood. The V call is TRBV6-5, the J call TRBJ2-7, with D tentatively TRBD2 (6 bases). The CDR3 is CASTPGLTAYEQYF. The CDR3 bases are TGCGCCAGCACCCCGGGACTCACCGCCTACGAGCAGTACTTC.